This T cell receptor (beta chain) appears in the sequencing data of a study of identifying expanded T cells in peripheral blood (dated by TCRdb to the late 2010s). At the level of the whole study: Technical replicates were generated by sequencing separate aliquots of the same genomic DNA pool, and four replicates were compared pairwise.

The immunoSEQ Assay, which relies on bias-controlled multiplex PCR amplification of genomic DNA, was used to profile TCRbeta CDR3 regions. Concerning the study's data processing: To quantify the absolute abundance of each unique TCRbeta CDR3 region, the sequences were collapsed and filtered. Two models were used to test differential abundance: a binomial model (Fisher-equivalent) and a beta-binomial model that adds time-dependent variance fitted from healthy donors. Clones with fewer than 5 combined templates were excluded, and clones with Benjamini-Hochberg FDR below 0.01 were called differentially abundant. Beta-binomial variance was modeled as a function of total template count across the two samples using the form v = (b*log(k)+a)^2. The clones in this table, taken by TCRdb from immuneACCESS, are in-frame only. Not every clone is retained; where verified, under half of the shortfall comes from an unresolved V gene, and the cause of the rest is unknown. The V and J calls and the clone size are those of that table, but D and trimming were determined from the DNA. Within this sample are tens of thousands of clones, with approximately 89% of them counted one time only. About 4% of the sample belongs to the ten largest clones.

On this clone: Its recognized antigen is unknown. There are no base qualities to consult, and no much larger clone falls within one base.

During the collection period, no infections or other immune events were recorded for the healthy donors. To calibrate time-dependent variance in a beta-binomial model of T-cell clone differential abundance, blood repertoires from healthy donors were used as a training cohort. The training cohort included around 10 healthy donors, of whom 3 were female and 7 were male. The donors were between about 25 and 70 years old, with an average age of roughly 40 years. Whole blood was collected from each healthy donor at three time points spaced roughly two weeks apart and obtained from a commercial supplier. Genomic DNA was extracted from unsorted whole blood for immunosequencing. V gives up 0 bases and J gives up 3 bases, and the segment between their germline ends measures 10 bases. From the cysteine up to the phenylalanine, the CDR3 has a length of 14 residues. The CDR3 DNA has 42 bases and is translated from base 1. CDR1 and CDR2 are drawn from the germline V gene: SGHRS, YFSETQ.

Broader findings and caveats from the paper: The authors expected that over much longer intervals, such as months to years, biological variance in healthy repertoires might increase even further. About 1.3 differentially abundant clones were flagged by the binomial model between technical replicates, whereas about 15 and 19 were flagged over approximately two weeks and four weeks, respectively. Across all healthy-donor time intervals, the beta-binomial model significantly cut both the number of clones called differentially abundant and the false-positive rate. Variance in clone template counts between approximately 2-week samples significantly increased with total template count across all healthy donors.

The rearranged segments are TRBV5-1 and TRBJ2-7, with a tentative D gene TRBD2 over 6 matching bases. Sequenced: blood. The receptor was derived from a person aged 18 to 69 in good health. The CDR3 protein is CASSLGGEDYEQYF. The DNA is TGCGCCAGCAGCTTGGGAGGGGAGGACTACGAGCAGTACTTC.